Listed below are T cell receptor beta chains from one sample, sequenced in a study of cytomegalovirus exposure and HLA in healthy donors. Sequencing was performed with immunoSEQ multiplex PCR; in TCRdb, only in-frame clones are kept and a portion is missing. This repertoire shows 150,000 to 200,000 clones, around 75% found once; its top ten account for 1.6%. Input material: PBMCs. The receptors come from a woman aged 45-65 years in good health and CMV-seronegative. The CDR3 runs from the conserved cysteine through the conserved F or W. A D gene is named only where the DNA matches it firmly. The listing skips clone size in some rows; elsewhere it reads once, few, many or a size class.

len	v_gene	j_gene	d_gene	abundance	CDR3nt	CDR3aa
14	TRBV28	TRBJ1-1	-	-	TGTGCCAGCAGTTTGGGGCGGGGCAGCACTGAAGCTTTCTTT	CASSLGRGSTEAFF
12	TRBV19	TRBJ2-7	-	-	TGTGCCAGTGGAGCCGGATCCTACGAGCAGTACTTC	CASGAGSYEQYF
14	TRBV4-2	TRBJ1-1	-	-	TGTGCCAGCAGCCCGAGGGCGGGGAACACTGAAGCTTTCTTT	CASSPRAGNTEAFF
15	TRBV27	TRBJ1-5	TRBD1	-	TGTGCCAGCAGCACACGTGGACAGGGAATTCAGCCCCAGCATTTT	CASSTRGQGIQPQHF
14	TRBV5-1	TRBJ2-7	-	-	TGCGCCAGCAGCGTACAGGGAAAGAACTACGAGCAGTACTTC	CASSVQGKNYEQYF
15	TRBV7-9	TRBJ2-6	-	once	TGTGCCAGCAGCAAACAGGGTTCTGGGGCCAACGTCCTGACTTTC	CASSKQGSGANVLTF
17	TRBV11-2	TRBJ2-5	TRBD2	-	TGTGCCAGCAGCCTCGGGGTAGCGGGAGGGGGGCAAGAGACCCAGTACTTC	CASSLGVAGGGQETQYF
17	TRBV5-1	TRBJ1-5	-	once	TGCGCCAGCAGCTTGGTGGGGGGGCGCGGGGGCAATCAGCCCCAGCATTTT	CASSLVGGRGGNQPQHF
17	TRBV19	TRBJ1-3	TRBD1	-	TGTGCCAGTAGTATATTGACAGGGGTGAAGCCTGGAAACACCATATATTTT	CASSILTGVKPGNTIYF
13	TRBV5-1	TRBJ2-7	-	-	TGCGCCAGCAGCTTTAGCAGGGACTACGAGCAGTACTTC	CASSFSRDYEQYF
14	TRBV6-6	TRBJ2-7	-	-	TGTGCCAGCAGATTCAACAGGGATAGGGACGAGCAGTACTTC	CASRFNRDRDEQYF
14	TRBV7-3	TRBJ2-7	-	few	TGTGCCAGCAGCTTGGCCGACGGGATCTACGAGCAGTACTTC	CASSLADGIYEQYF
15	TRBV18	TRBJ1-5	TRBD1	once	TGTGCCAGCTCAGTTACAGGGGGAGGCAATCAGCCCCAGCATTTT	CASSVTGGGNQPQHF
15	TRBV7-6	TRBJ1-5	-	-	TGTGCCAGCAGCTTACGGGGTGGAGGCAATCAGCCCCAGCATTTT	CASSLRGGGNQPQHF
15	TRBV7-9	TRBJ1-6	-	-	TGTGCCAGCAGCTTAGTCGGCCAGGGAAATTCACCCCTCCACTTT	CASSLVGQGNSPLHF
12	TRBV7-6	TRBJ1-4	-	-	TGTGCCAGCAGCTCCGGAGGGTCGGAACTGTTTTTT	CASSSGGSELFF
13	TRBV7-2	TRBJ2-7	-	-	TGTGCCAGCAGCCGGGAGCCTAACTACGAGCAGTACTTC	CASSREPNYEQYF
15	TRBV30	TRBJ2-5	TRBD1	-	TGTGCCTGGGGGAAGGCGGCAGGGGGTTCGGAGACCCAGTACTTC	CAWGKAAGGSETQYF
14	TRBV6-5	TRBJ1-3	-	-	TGTGCCAGCAGTTACCGGGGGACTGGAAACACCATATATTTT	CASSYRGTGNTIYF
15	TRBV14	TRBJ1-2	-	-	TGTGCCAGCAGCCAAGGGAGGTGGCAGACCTATGGCTACACCTTC	CASSQGRWQTYGYTF
14	TRBV10-3	TRBJ2-7	TRBD2	-	TGTGCCACCGGACTAGGCCGTCAGTCCTACGAGCAGTACTTC	CATGLGRQSYEQYF
17	TRBV7-8	TRBJ1-3	-	-	TGTGCCAGCAGCAATTTACAGGGTGTAGGCTCTGGAAACACCATATATTTT	CASSNLQGVGSGNTIYF
15	TRBV7-2	TRBJ1-2	TRBD1	-	TGTGCCAGCAGCCCCCGGACAGGGGGCAACTATGGCTACACCTTC	CASSPRTGGNYGYTF
13	TRBV28	TRBJ2-7	-	-	TGTGCCGGCAGTTTTCTGCGGGGCTACGAGCAGTACTTC	CAGSFLRGYEQYF
15	TRBV7-2	TRBJ2-3	TRBD2	-	TGTGCCAGCAGCGCAACTAGCGGGAGAGCGAGTACGCAGTATTTT	CASSATSGRASTQYF
14	TRBV28	TRBJ2-1	TRBD1	-	TGTGCCAGCAGTTCCCCCGGACAGGGGAGCGAGCAGTTCTTC	CASSSPGQGSEQFF
13	TRBV29-1	TRBJ2-3	TRBD2	-	TGCAGCGCTAGCGGGGCTAGCACAGATACGCAGTATTTT	CSASGASTDTQYF
14	TRBV12-5	TRBJ1-3	-	-	TGTGCTAGTAGTTCAGGGTCCTCTGGAAACACCATATATTTT	CASSSGSSGNTIYF
15	TRBV11-3	TRBJ2-2	TRBD1	few	TGTGCCAGCAGCCCGGGACAGAGATACACCGGGGAGCTGTTTTTT	CASSPGQRYTGELFF
15	TRBV5-1	TRBJ2-1	TRBD1	once	TGCGCCAGCAGCGCTGGGACAGGGGATTTCGATGAGCAGTTCTTC	CASSAGTGDFDEQFF
12	TRBV7-8	TRBJ2-7	-	once	TGTGCCAGCAGCTTAGGTAGAGGCGAGCAGTACTTC	CASSLGRGEQYF
13	TRBV4-2	TRBJ1-1	TRBD1	-	TGTGCCAGCAGCCAAGGGGCGACAGGGCAAGCTTTCTTT	CASSQGATGQAFF
15	TRBV6-1	TRBJ2-7	-	-	TGTGCCAGCGAGGCTAGCGCTAGGAGCTCCTACGAGCAGTACTTC	CASEASARSSYEQYF
15	TRBV28	TRBJ2-5	TRBD2	-	TGTGCCAGCAGTTTTCGTCTAGCGGGAGGGGGGACCCAGTACTTC	CASSFRLAGGGTQYF
16	TRBV7-2	TRBJ1-2	TRBD1	-	TGTGCCAGCAGCTACCACCTCCTCGGGACAGGGGATGGCTACACCTTC	CASSYHLLGTGDGYTF
15	TRBV18	TRBJ1-2	-	few	TGTGCCAGCTCACCAGATAGGGGCTCTAACTATGGCTACACCTTC	CASSPDRGSNYGYTF
15	TRBV9	TRBJ2-3	TRBD2	-	TGTGCCAGCAGCGCCACCGAGCGGGACACAGATACGCAGTATTTT	CASSATERDTDTQYF
11	TRBV7-2	TRBJ2-3	-	-	TGTGCCAGCAGCTTAGGAGGTACGCAGTATTTT	CASSLGGTQYF
18	TRBV4-3	TRBJ1-2	-	few	TGCGCCAGCAGCCAAGATGCCCCCGGGACGGGACTGAACTATGGCTACACCTTC	CASSQDAPGTGLNYGYTF
14	TRBV29-1	TRBJ2-1	-	-	TGCAGCGTTGAACTGGTCGGTTTCTACAATGAGCAGTTCTTC	CSVELVGFYNEQFF
14	TRBV5-5	TRBJ1-2	TRBD1	once	TGTGCCAGCAGCTTGGACAGGGGCAACTATGGCTACACCTTC	CASSLDRGNYGYTF
14	TRBV11-1	TRBJ2-7	TRBD2	-	TGTGCCAGCAGCTTTAGCGGGAGGGTGAACGAGCAGTACTTC	CASSFSGRVNEQYF
16	TRBV7-2	TRBJ2-2	TRBD2	-	TGTGCCAGCAGCTGGTATAGCGGGAGAACAACCGGGGAGCTGTTTTTT	CASSWYSGRTTGELFF
16	TRBV5-1	TRBJ2-1	-	few	TGCGCCAGCAGCTTGGCCCTAGGCCGGCCGGGAGAGGAGCAGTTCTTC	CASSLALGRPGEEQFF
14	TRBV5-1	TRBJ1-2	TRBD1	-	TGCGCCAGCAGCCCGGGACAGGGGATCGATGGCTACACCTTC	CASSPGQGIDGYTF
14	TRBV7-9	TRBJ1-4	-	-	TGTTCCAGCAGCTTAGGACAGACCAATGAAAAACTGTTTTTT	CSSSLGQTNEKLFF
13	TRBV6-1	TRBJ1-1	TRBD1	few	TGTGCCAGCAGCAAGGACAGGGACACTGAAGCTTTCTTT	CASSKDRDTEAFF
17	TRBV4-3	TRBJ1-1	TRBD1	-	TGCGCCAGCAGCTCCCGGGACAGGGGGATCTTGAACACTGAAGCTTTCTTT	CASSSRDRGILNTEAFF
16	TRBV6-6	TRBJ2-5	-	-	TGTGCCAGCAGTTACACGTGGGACACTCCGGGAGAGACCCAGTACTTC	CASSYTWDTPGETQYF
15	TRBV7-2	TRBJ1-5	-	-	TGTGCCAGCAGCTTAACCGGGGATAGCAATCAGCCCCAGCATTTT	CASSLTGDSNQPQHF
15	TRBV7-2	TRBJ2-7	TRBD1	-	TGTGCCAGCAGCTTAGCGGGGACAGGGGACTACGAGCAGTACTTC	CASSLAGTGDYEQYF
17	TRBV18	TRBJ2-5	TRBD2	-	TGTGCCAGCTCACCCTCCCCCTGGGGGAGGGCCCAAGAGACCCAGTACTTC	CASSPSPWGRAQETQYF
14	TRBV6-4	TRBJ2-3	-	-	TGTGCCAGCAGCGTAGGGCTAGCTTTCGATACGCAGTATTTT	CASSVGLAFDTQYF
17	TRBV7-9	TRBJ2-1	-	-	TGTGCCAGCAGCTCCCCCGGACGGGGACTGGCCGCGGGTGAGCAGTTCTTC	CASSSPGRGLAAGEQFF
15	TRBV9	TRBJ1-1	-	-	TGTGCCAGCAGCGCGTGGCGGGGGCGCGGGACTGAAGCTTTCTTT	CASSAWRGRGTEAFF